Presented here are 20 T cell receptor beta chains from one specimen sequenced in a study of blood T cell repertoires in COVID-19. Sequencing was performed with immunoSEQ multiplex PCR; in TCRdb, only in-frame clones are kept and a portion is missing. The repertoire holds about 250,000 clones, 80% to 90% seen once, with over 1.1% in the top ten. The sample consisted of peripheral blood. Every receptor here comes from an elderly man with acute or convalescent COVID-19.

This clone was seen just once. Other nucleotide sequences in the sample specify the same CDR3. The chain carries TRBV12-3 or TRBV12-4 and TRBJ2-3, with D uncertain. The CDR3 extends over 12 amino acids. V was clipped by 5 bases and J by 7 bases, with 10 bases between them. The CDR3 DNA sequence: TGTGCCAGCAGTCCGGGTTCCTATACGCAGTATTTT. Encoded protein: CASSPGSYTQYF.

The chain joins TRBV10-3 to TRBJ2-7, with D perhaps matching TRBD1 (5 bases). Trimming took off 1 base at V and 6 bases at J, with 13 bases between the two ends. Germline V gene sequence: CDR1 ENHRY, CDR2 SYGVKD. The CDR3 extends over 14 amino acids. The CDR3 DNA reads as TGTGCCATCAGTGAGTGGGCAGGGTCAGGCGAGCAGTACTTC. It yields the protein CAISEWAGSGEQYF.

In its sample, this clone was seen once. The gene calls are TRBV29-1 and TRBJ2-2; no reliable D call. The CDR3 loop spans 16 amino acids. Germline V gene data show CDR1 as SQVTM and CDR2 as ANQGSEA. V dropped 4 bases and J dropped 0 bases, with 15 bases sitting between them. The CDR3 loop reads CSVVYGYNANTGELFF. CDR3 sequence (DNA): TGCAGCGTTGTTTACGGTTATAATGCGAACACCGGGGAGCTGTTTTTT.

V is TRBV27 and J is TRBJ2-1, with 14 bases that match TRBD2. The CDR3 is 15 residues long. The V gene's germline CDR1 is MNHEY and CDR2 SMNVEV (reference sequence). Trimming removed 5 bases from V and 8 bases from J; junction bases left unmatched: 5. CDR3 bases: TGTGCCAGCAGTCGACCGGGACTAGCGGGAGATGAGCAGTTCTTC. Encoded protein: CASSRPGLAGDEQFF.

The CDR3 sequence: CASSNFPTGRNYGYTF. In DNA, the CDR3 is TGTGCCAGTAGCAACTTCCCGACAGGGCGCAACTATGGCTACACCTTC. The V and J genes are TRBV19 and TRBJ1-2, with 7 bases aligning to TRBD1. V dropped 6 bases and J dropped 2; count of bases not matched to a gene: 12. CDR1 LNHDA and CDR2 SQIVND come from the germline V gene (reference sequence). The CDR3 extends over 16 amino acids. The whole variable domain, remainder taken from reference TRBV19 and TRBJ1-2, is DGGITQSPKYLFRKEGQNVTLSCEQNLNHDAMYWYRQDPGQGLRLIYYSQIVNDFQKGDIAEGYSVSREKKESFPLTVTSAQKNPTAFYLCASSNFPTGRNYGYTFGSGTRLTVV.

The V and J genes are TRBV6-5 and TRBJ1-6, with D maybe TRBD1 (5 bases). The V and J ends lost 4 bases and 3 bases respectively, with 10 bases between them. Germline loops: CDR1 MNHEY, CDR2 SVGAGI. CDR3 length: 15 residues. The chain's CDR3 is CASSFGGNYNSPLHF. The CDR3 nucleotides read TGTGCCAGCAGTTTCGGGGGAAACTATAATTCACCCCTCCACTTT.

The chain's CDR3 is CASSQFRGQPQHF. The CDR3 coding sequence is TGTGCCAGCAGCCAATTCAGAGGTCAGCCCCAGCATTTT. The chain carries TRBV3-1 (or the pseudogene TRBV3-2) and TRBJ1-5; D remains ambiguous. Trimming removed 2 bases at V and 6 bases at J, with 8 bases between. The CDR3 covers 13 residues. Germline lookup yields CDR1 LGHDT and CDR2 YNNKEL (reference sequence).

The chain links TRBV13 to TRBJ2-1, with a weak D call TRBD2 (7 bases). This CDR3 has 15 amino acids. Trimming pared 5 bases from V and 2 bases from J, leaving 13 bases between. CDR1 is PRHDT, CDR2 FYEKMQ, per germline (reference sequence). The chain's CDR3 is CASSPRGAAYNEQFF. Written as DNA, the CDR3 is TGTGCCAGCAGCCCACGGGGGGCGGCCTACAATGAGCAGTTCTTC. Full variable domain (remainder filled in from reference TRBV13 and TRBJ2-1): AAGVIQSPRHLIKEKRETATLKCYPIPRHDTVYWYQQGPGQDPQFLISFYEKMQSDKGSIPDRFSAQQFSDYHSELNMSSLELGDSALYFCASSPRGAAYNEQFFGPGTRLTVL.

This rearrangement joins TRBV4-1 to TRBJ2-5; 8 bases are shared with TRBD2. This CDR3 is built from 17 residues. Germline V gives CDR1 MGHRA, CDR2 YSYEKL. V was clipped by 0 bases and J by 1 base; unmatched bases: 7. The CDR3 nucleotides read TGCGCCAGCAGCCAAGATGGTAGCGGGGTAGGCCAAGAGACCCAGTACTTC. Its translation is CASSQDGSGVGQETQYF.

The rearrangement uses TRBV6-6 and TRBJ1-1, with 8 positions matching TRBD1. The germline CDR1 and CDR2 sequences are MNHNY and SVGAGI (reference sequence). V lost 6 bases and J lost 2; bases outside the gene matches: 8. The CDR3 is made up of 15 amino acids. CDR3 loop: CASSPDRGENTEAFF. CDR3 nucleotide sequence: TGTGCCAGCAGCCCAGACAGGGGTGAAAACACTGAAGCTTTCTTT.

This clone appeared once. The chain carries TRBV19 and TRBJ1-4; D might be TRBD1 (5 bases). Germline V gene data show CDR1 as LNHDA and CDR2 as SQIVND (reference sequence). The ends were cut back, 5 bases at V and 2 bases at J, with 12 bases in the middle. This CDR3 is 15 amino acids long. The CDR3: CASSWAGRTNEKLFF. CDR3 nucleotide sequence: TGTGCCAGTAGTTGGGCAGGGAGGACTAATGAAAAACTGTTTTTT.

The chain joins TRBV7-9 to TRBJ1-2; D gene ambiguous. The CDR3 length is 15 residues. V was pared by 3 bases and J by 5 bases, with 16 bases between. Germline-derived CDR1 and CDR2 are SEHNR and FQNEAQ (reference sequence). CDR3 DNA sequence: TGTGCCAGCAGCTTGGAATCAAGAGGTTCATATGGCTACACCTTC. Translation: CASSLESRGSYGYTF.

The gene calls are TRBV9 and TRBJ2-5, with TRBD2 as a possible D gene (5 bases). Germline CDR1 reads SGDLS; CDR2 reads YYNGEE. The CDR3 runs to 13 residues. V was shortened by 4 bases and J by 5 bases, with 12 bases between the two germline ends. This CDR3 reads CASSPRRGETQYF. The CDR3 DNA reads as TGTGCCAGCAGCCCCCGGAGAGGGGAGACCCAGTACTTC.

The chain has TRBV2 and TRBJ2-1; the D gene is possibly TRBD2 (5 bases). This CDR3 contains 15 residues. Germline V gene lookup returns CDR1 SNHLY and CDR2 FYNNEI. The germline V and J ends were trimmed by 4 bases and 6 bases, with 16 bases remaining between them. This CDR3 is CASSGRTSFANEQFF. In nucleotides, the CDR3 is TGTGCCAGCAGTGGCAGGACTTCCTTTGCCAATGAGCAGTTCTTC.

This clone was counted once. The chain employs TRBV6-4 and TRBJ1-2, with D possibly TRBD1 on 6 matching bases. Per germline, CDR1 MRHNA and CDR2 SNTAGT. The CDR3 is 15 residues long. V gave up 6 bases and J gave up 4 bases, with 18 bases separating them. The CDR3: CASRDTGFPGYGYTF. The CDR3 region has the DNA TGTGCCAGCAGAGATACAGGGTTCCCCGGCTATGGCTACACCTTC.

In regard to this clone: In the same sample, other DNA sequences code for this CDR3. The rearrangement uses TRBV14 and TRBJ2-7; 8 bases align to TRBD2. CDR3 length: 14 amino acids. Looked up from germline, CDR1 is SGHDN and CDR2 is FVKESK. Trimming cost V 1 base and J 5 bases; bases outside gene matches: 4. CDR3 bases: TGTGCCAGCAGCCAAGTCCGGGGGGGTAACGAGCAGTACTTC. Translated, it gives CASSQVRGGNEQYF.

The genes are TRBV2 and TRBJ1-5, with 11 bases that match TRBD1. V was pared by 6 bases and J by 7 bases, with 8 bases of the junction left unmatched. The CDR3 runs 15 residues. Germline values: CDR1 SNHLY, CDR2 FYNNEI. The CDR3 DNA reads TGTGCCAGCAGCATCGGGACAGGGGGATACCAGCCCCAGCATTTT. It translates to CASSIGTGGYQPQHF.

The genes are TRBV5-5 and TRBJ1-2, with 8 bases aligning to TRBD1. CDR1 SGHKS and CDR2 YYEKEE come from the germline V gene (reference sequence). The J segment lost 6 bases and the V segment lost 1 base, leaving 8 bases of the junction unmatched. This CDR3 region has 15 residues. CDR3 sequence: CASSLWQGADNGYTF. The CDR3 DNA reads as TGTGCCAGCAGCTTGTGGCAGGGGGCGGATAATGGCTACACCTTC.

This chain joins TRBV10-1 and TRBJ1-2; tentative D call: TRBD1 (6 bases). Trimming removed 7 bases at V and 0 bases at J, with 15 bases between. Germline V gives CDR1 WNHNN, CDR2 SYGVQD (reference sequence). The CDR3 loop spans 15 amino acids. The CDR3 here is CASTPYRAPNYGYTF. CDR3 DNA: TGCGCCAGCACCCCATACAGGGCGCCTAACTATGGCTACACCTTC.

J is TRBJ1-1 and V is TRBV5-1; D is uncertain. Germline CDR1 SGHRS, CDR2 YFSETQ. CDR3 length: 11 residues. Trimming removed 0 bases from V and 7 bases from J, with 4 bases in between. The CDR3 DNA is TGCGCCAGCAGCTTGGACGGTGAAGCTTTCTTT. It translates to CASSLDGEAFF.